Sequencing of this T cell receptor beta chain was carried out in a study of radiotherapy plus CTLA-4 blockade in lung cancer. Study-wide context: Patients showed objective responses in about 20% of cases, and disease control was achieved by over 25%.

Study results and caveats: Among blood TCR repertoires after radiotherapy plus ipilimumab, tumor-derived clones expanded. Early clone dynamics of blood T cells, plus interferon-beta, reportedly predicted response best.

Focal radiation with ipilimumab CTLA-4 blockade was given to patients with chemo-refractory metastatic non-small-cell lung cancer. The repertoire was sequenced with immunoSEQ multiplex PCR; TCRdb's copy has only in-frame clones and lacks some. The table lists about 94,000 clones, roughly four fifths of them singletons. Worth noting for this clone: Its antigen is currently unknown.

This CDR3 has 12 residues. Germline lookup yields CDR1 PRHDT and CDR2 FYEKMQ (reference sequence). The V end lost 1 base, the J end lost 10 bases, and 8 bases lay between the germline ends. The sequenced sample was peripheral blood, obtained from a patient treated with radiotherapy plus ipilimumab. The source is a human donor with non-small cell lung cancer that progressed on radiotherapy plus ipilimumab. This rearrangement joins TRBV13 to TRBJ2-1, with a possible D match to TRBD2 (5 bases). The CDR3 nucleotides read TGTGCCAGCAGCTTAGAGCCGGGAGAGCAGTTCTTC. Residues: CASSLEPGEQFF.